These 2 T cell receptor beta chains were all obtained from the same sample, sequenced in a study of breast tumors, draining lymph nodes, adjacent tissues (dated by TCRdb to 2015 to 2016). Receptor amplification or capture employed multiplex PCR. Instrument used: Illumina HiSeq 2000. The public reads were run again by TCRdb, first through fastp at Q25 and then through MiXCR, and only productive beta chains were kept. Records with the same CDR3 protein are collapsed into one entry carrying the most frequent genes and DNA. Across this sample there are 70,000 to 95,000 distinct CDR3 sequences, with roughly 19% seen only once. The ten biggest clones cover about 2.5% of the sample. The lymph node samples were taken from the axillary draining lymph nodes of breast cancer patients. Material: axillary lymph node tissue. The receptors here all came from a female donor with breast cancer. Some clones in this sample may be carry-over from other donors' samples.

The chain is built from TRBV10-3 and TRBJ2-3; the match to TRBD2 covers 14 bases. In germline, CDR1 is ENHRY, CDR2 SYGVKD. The CDR3 sequence is 18 residues long. Losses at the gene ends were 0 bases for V and 5 bases for J; bases not matched to a gene: 7. DNA of the CDR3: TGTGCCATCAGTGAGTCTTTGAGACTAGCGGGAGGGGGAGATACGCAGTATTTT. Translation: CAISESLRLAGGGDTQYF.

This clonotype appeared many times. This chain uses TRBV5-4 with TRBJ1-5; D is ambiguous. Germline V gene lookup returns CDR1 SGHNT and CDR2 YYREEE (reference sequence). The CDR3 extends over 12 amino acids. V lost 4 bases to trimming and J lost 5 bases, with 7 bases between them. CDR3 region: CASSLPDQPQHF. The DNA for the CDR3 is TGTGCCAGCAGCCTACCCGATCAGCCCCAGCATTTT.